This note documents a single TCR beta chain sequence. The V end was cut by 4 bases, the J end by 1 base, with 14 bases between. CDR1 SGHDT and CDR2 YYEEEE come from the germline V gene. The length of the CDR3 is 15 residues. These data originate in a study of technical replicates of blood from several donors. Sequenced by immunoSEQ multiplex PCR; TCRdb stores in-frame clones only, minus some. In the table there are roughly 72,000 clones, 90% to 95% of which are singletons. This receptor was taken from a human donor in good health. The sequencing sample was made of T cells isolated from PBMCs. The chain carries TRBV5-6 and TRBJ2-5; tentative D call: TRBD1 (6 bases). This CDR3 is CASSHDLQGQETQYF. The CDR3 DNA reads TGTGCCAGCAGCCACGATCTACAGGGCCAAGAGACCCAGTACTTC.